These 28 T cell receptor beta chains originate from one sample sequenced in a study of OX40 agonist ivuxolimab in advanced cancers. Measured with immunoSEQ multiplex PCR; TCRdb has only the in-frame clones, and not every one. The sample records some 90,000 clones, more than 75% being singletons. The starting material was CD4+ or CD8+ T cells sorted from blood, obtained in a trial of the OX40 agonist ivuxolimab. These receptors were obtained from an adult with an advanced solid tumor such as melanoma, head and neck, liver or kidney cancer.

This chain uses TRBV19 with TRBJ2-7, with D uncertain. Deletions cut 1 base from V and 3 bases from J, with 10 bases between. Germline CDR1 and CDR2: LNHDA and SQIVND (reference sequence). The CDR3 length is 14 residues. CDR3 nucleotides: TGTGCCAGTAGTATAGTCCCGGGCGGCTACGAGCAGTACTTC. The encoded protein is CASSIVPGGYEQYF.

V gene TRBV27 combines with J gene TRBJ1-5; tentatively, D is TRBD1 (5 bases). Germline assignment: CDR1 MNHEY and CDR2 SMNVEV (reference sequence). This CDR3 contains 15 residues. V was clipped by 6 bases and J by 5 bases, with 17 bases between them. The CDR3 sequence: CASRGAGAGDQPQHF. DNA of the CDR3: TGTGCCAGCAGGGGAGCGGGAGCGGGGGATCAGCCCCAGCATTTT.

DNA for the CDR3: TGTGCCAGCAGGCGGACAGCAGACTCCTACGAGCAGTACTTC. It encodes CASRRTADSYEQYF. This chain uses TRBV6-5 with TRBJ2-7; D might be TRBD1 (6 bases). The V end was cut by 6 bases, the J end by 0 bases, with 12 bases between. The germline V gene encodes CDR1 MNHEY and CDR2 SVGAGI. The CDR3 is 14 residues long.

The chain carries TRBV19 and TRBJ1-5; the match to TRBD1 covers 7 bases. CDR1 is LNHDA and CDR2 is SQIVND in the germline V gene (reference sequence). This CDR3 region has 14 residues. J gave up 4 bases and V 3 bases, and 3 bases lay outside the gene matches. The CDR3 reads CASSMVTGNQPQHF. The CDR3, as DNA: TGTGCCAGTAGTATGGTGACAGGGAATCAGCCCCAGCATTTT.

The chain has TRBV9 and TRBJ2-1, with no clear D. Germline CDR1 and CDR2: SGDLS and YYNGEE. The CDR3 has 15 amino acids. V lost 4 bases and J 3 bases, leaving 14 bases between the germline ends. CDR3 region: CASSPRSPGYNEQFF. The DNA of the CDR3 is TGTGCCAGCAGCCCCCGCTCGCCCGGCTACAATGAGCAGTTCTTC.

The V call is TRBV9, the J call TRBJ1-1; D perhaps matches TRBD1 (6 bases). Looked up from germline, CDR1 is SGDLS and CDR2 is YYNGEE. The CDR3 contains 13 residues. V gave up 1 base and J gave up 3 bases, with 7 bases separating them. The CDR3 DNA reads TGTGCCAGCAGCGTAAGGGGGGACACTGAAGCTTTCTTT. It codes for CASSVRGDTEAFF.

The chain uses TRBV9 and TRBJ1-3; D unclear. The V end lost 0 bases, the J end lost 3 bases, and 13 bases lay between the germline ends. Germline CDR1 and CDR2: SGDLS and YYNGEE. The CDR3 consists of 16 residues. CDR3 DNA: TGTGCCAGCAGCGTAGCGGCGTCCGGGTTTGGAAACACCATATATTTT. Residues: CASSVAASGFGNTIYF.

The chain uses TRBV7-6 and TRBJ2-2; possible D gene TRBD1, 6 bases. This CDR3 is built from 15 residues. In germline, CDR1 is SGHVS, CDR2 FNYEAQ. Between the trimmed V and J ends, which lost 3 bases and 2 bases, there was a span of 10 bases. The CDR3 loop reads CASSFVGANTGELFF. CDR3 bases: TGTGCCAGCAGCTTTGTGGGGGCTAACACCGGGGAGCTGTTTTTT.

With respect to this clone: One end of the junction varies from germline; a read error may be responsible. V is TRBV7-7 and J is TRBJ2-3; 7 nucleotides align to TRBD1. The CDR3 has 13 residues. CDR1 is SSHAT, CDR2 FNYEAQ, per germline (reference sequence). The CDR3 DNA sequence: TGTGCTAGCAGCTTAGGGGGCTTGGGTACGCAGTATTTT. It translates to CASSLGGLGTQYF.

The gene calls are TRBV7-6 and TRBJ2-1; tentative D call: TRBD1 (6 bases). The V gene lost 3 bases and the J gene lost 7 bases, with 7 bases spanning the gap. The CDR3 is 12 amino acids. Germline assignment: CDR1 SGHVS and CDR2 FNYEAQ. The CDR3 loop is CASSFTGNEQFF. The CDR3 bases are TGTGCCAGCAGCTTCACAGGGAATGAGCAGTTCTTC.

V is TRBV15 and J is TRBJ1-6, with D tentatively TRBD1 (5 bases). The CDR3 runs to 15 residues. The V and J ends lost 1 base and 9 bases respectively, with 13 bases between them. Germline V gene lookup returns CDR1 LNHNV and CDR2 YYDKDF (reference sequence). The CDR3 spells CATSRVDRTSSPLHF. CDR3 bases: TGTGCCACCAGCAGAGTCGACAGAACCTCTTCACCCCTCCACTTT.

The J gene is TRBJ2-1, the V gene TRBV4-1; TRBD2 agrees at 13 bases. J gave up 9 bases and V 2 bases, and 10 bases lay outside the gene matches. The CDR3 runs 17 residues. Germline-derived CDR1 and CDR2 are MGHRA and YSYEKL. In DNA form, the CDR3 reads TGCGCCAGCAGCCAATCCCCCGGGACTAGCGGGGTGAGTGAGCAGTTCTTC. Encoded protein: CASSQSPGTSGVSEQFF.

A few counts support this clone. The chain links TRBV30 to TRBJ1-1; unclear D gene. The CDR3 is 12 residues long. Germline V lookup: CDR1 GTSNPN, CDR2 SVGIG (reference sequence). The V gene lost 3 bases and the J gene lost 7 bases, with 12 bases spanning the gap. The CDR3 is CAWRDRQIEAFF. In DNA, the CDR3 is TGTGCCTGGAGGGACCGGCAGATTGAAGCTTTCTTT.

V is TRBV2 and J is TRBJ2-1; D perhaps matches TRBD2 (5 bases). The CDR3 is 13 amino acids. CDR1 is SNHLY, CDR2 FYNNEI, per germline. The V and J ends lost 8 bases and 5 bases respectively, with 13 bases between them. The CDR3 DNA reads TGTGCCAGCGCGGCGGACTTTGACAATGAGCAGTTCTTC. This encodes CASAADFDNEQFF.

Worth noting for this clone: Additional DNA sequences in this sample encode the identical CDR3. The rearrangement joins TRBV5-1 to TRBJ1-2; 7 nucleotides agree with TRBD1. The CDR3 runs to 13 residues. CDR1 and CDR2 from the germline V gene are SGHRS and YFSETQ. V was clipped by 4 bases and J by 8 bases; unmatched bases: 8. The DNA of the CDR3 is TGCGCCAGCAGCCCCGGGCAGGGGGGCGGCTACACCTTC. Protein product: CASSPGQGGGYTF.

The V call is TRBV7-6, the J call TRBJ2-3, with 12 nucleotides matching TRBD2. V trimming: 5 bases; J trimming: 0 bases; junction bases outside the gene matches: 9. The CDR3 loop spans 18 amino acids. Germline V gene sequence: CDR1 SGHVS, CDR2 FNYEAQ. In DNA, the CDR3 is TGTGCCAGCAGCGCTCAACCTCTAGCGGGGGGGAGCACAGATACGCAGTATTTT. As protein: CASSAQPLAGGSTDTQYF.

The chain has TRBV19 and TRBJ1-5; 9 bases agree with TRBD1. CDR1 LNHDA and CDR2 SQIVND come from the germline V gene (reference sequence). The CDR3 is 16 amino acids. Trimming took 2 bases from V and 3 from J; bases not matched to a gene: 5. The CDR3 DNA reads as TGTGCCAGTAGTATAAGGGGGACAGGGAACAATCAGCCCCAGCATTTT. Translation gives CASSIRGTGNNQPQHF.

V is TRBV9 and J is TRBJ2-7; 7 bases map to TRBD2. The trim removed 4 bases at V and 4 bases at J, leaving 11 bases unmatched. Per the germline V gene, CDR1 is SGDLS and CDR2 is YYNGEE. The CDR3 runs 15 residues. CDR3 in amino acids: CASSPRRGGGYEQYF. The CDR3 DNA reads as TGTGCCAGCAGCCCCCGGCGTGGGGGGGGTTACGAGCAGTACTTC.

The chain uses TRBV11-1 and TRBJ2-6; tentative D call: TRBD2 (6 bases). Trimming stripped 5 bases from V and 1 base from J, with 9 bases between. There are 15 residues in the CDR3. Germline CDR1 SGHAT, CDR2 FQDESV (reference sequence). The DNA for the CDR3 is TGTGCCAGCAGCGGAGGGCGATCTGGGGCCAACGTCCTGACTTTC. This encodes CASSGGRSGANVLTF.

This clone occurred once. The chain recombines TRBV6-1 with TRBJ2-7; no firm D call. Looked up from germline, CDR1 is MNHNS and CDR2 is SASEGT. The CDR3 is 11 residues long. The V and J ends lost 6 bases and 5 bases respectively, with 8 bases between them. The CDR3 DNA sequence: TGTGCCAGCAGGCGCATAAACGAGCAGTACTTC. The encoded protein is CASRRINEQYF.

The CDR3, as DNA: TGTGCCAGCAGCCCTTTGGGAGTGGGTGAGGAGACCCAGTACTTC. This codes for CASSPLGVGEETQYF. The chain links TRBV27 to TRBJ2-5; D perhaps matches TRBD2 (5 bases). The V gene's germline CDR1 is MNHEY and CDR2 SMNVEV (reference sequence). The CDR3 extends over 15 amino acids. V was cut by 6 bases and J by 5 bases, with 19 bases left in between.

The CDR3 bases are TGTGCCAGCAGCCAAGAACAGGGGGCAACTTACGAGCAGTACTTC. It codes for CASSQEQGATYEQYF. This rearrangement joins TRBV2 to TRBJ2-7; TRBD1 matches 9 bases. CDR3 length equals 15 residues. V lost 6 bases and J lost 4; bases outside the gene matches: 10. Germline V gives CDR1 SNHLY, CDR2 FYNNEI. The full variable domain, completed using reference TRBV2 and TRBJ2-7, is EPEVTQTPSHQVTQMGQEVILRCVPISNHLYFYWYRQILGQKVEFLVSFYNNEISEKSEIFDDQFSVERPDGSNFTLKIRSTKLEDSAMYFCASSQEQGATYEQYFGPGTRLTVT.

This chain uses TRBV7-9 with TRBJ2-7; TRBD2 is a possible D gene (6 bases). The CDR3 is 16 amino acids. V was shortened by 1 base and J by 5 bases, with 18 bases between the two germline ends. Germline V gene data show CDR1 as SEHNR and CDR2 as FQNEAQ (reference sequence). The CDR3 region has the DNA TGTGCCAGCAGCTTAGAATCTTGGCTAGCGCTAAACGAGCAGTACTTC. It yields the protein CASSLESWLALNEQYF.

J is TRBJ2-6 and V is TRBV7-2, with D possibly TRBD2 on 6 matching bases. The V gene lost 3 bases and the J gene lost 4 bases, with 7 bases spanning the gap. Germline CDR1 and CDR2: SGHTA and FQGNSA. CDR3 size: 14 residues. This CDR3 reads CASSLGGGANVLTF. The CDR3 region has the DNA TGTGCCAGCAGCTTGGGGGGAGGGGCCAACGTCCTGACTTTC.

The chain has TRBV6-6 and TRBJ2-4; D not certain. With 4 bases removed from V and 2 bases from J, the gap between germline ends came to 9 bases. The V gene's germline CDR1 is MNHNY and CDR2 SVGAGI (reference sequence). There are 14 residues in the CDR3. DNA for the CDR3: TGTGCCAGCAGTTCCCTCTTGTCCAAAAACATTCAGTACTTC. Its translation is CASSSLLSKNIQYF.

The V gene is TRBV28, the J gene TRBJ2-7; 7 bases align to TRBD2. Germline V gene data show CDR1 as MDHEN and CDR2 as SYDVKM. The CDR3 is made up of 15 amino acids. The V segment lost 3 bases and the J segment 6 bases; nucleotides outside the gene matches: 11. In DNA, the CDR3 is TGTGCCAGCAGTTTCGCCGGGGGGTCGCACGGCGAGCAGTACTTC. It translates to CASSFAGGSHGEQYF. Supplemented by reference TRBV28 and TRBJ2-7, the full variable domain reads DVKVTQSSRYLVKRTGEKVFLECVQDMDHENMFWYRQDPGLGLRLIYFSYDVKMKEKGDIPEGYSVSREKKERFSLILESASTNQTSMYLCASSFAGGSHGEQYFGPGTRLTVT.

This chain links TRBV14 with TRBJ2-3; D could derive from TRBD1 or TRBD2 (5 bases each). Between the trimmed V and J ends, which lost 3 bases and 6 bases, there was a span of 10 bases. This CDR3 spans 13 amino acids. Germline V gene data show CDR1 as SGHDN and CDR2 as FVKESK. CDR3 protein: CASSHNEGDTQYF. DNA of the CDR3: TGTGCCAGCAGCCACAATGAGGGGGATACGCAGTATTTT. Full variable domain (missing parts from reference TRBV14 and TRBJ2-3): EAGVTQFPSHSVIEKGQTVTLRCDPISGHDNLYWYRRVMGKEIKFLLHFVKESKQDESGMPNNRFLAERTGGTYSTLKVQPAELEDSGVYFCASSHNEGDTQYFGPGTRLTVL.

In DNA, the CDR3 is TGTGCCAGTAGTATCGCGTTCAGTGGACTAGCGGGACTCCAAGAGACCCAGTACTTC. It yields the protein CASSIAFSGLAGLQETQYF. The chain combines TRBV19 with TRBJ2-5; 12 positions agree with TRBD2. The CDR3 consists of 19 residues. V shed 3 bases, J shed 1 base, and the junction held 12 bases outside the gene matches. From germline, CDR1 is LNHDA and CDR2 SQIVND (reference sequence).